These 31 T cell receptor beta chains were sequenced from one sample in a study of early stage breast cancer tumors. Produced via immunoSEQ multiplex PCR; TCRdb's table is partial and in-frame only. The sample has 20,000 to 25,000 clones, over 60% seen once; the top ten hold 9.9%. Sample: breast tumor tissue. All receptors come from a person in their 60s with breast cancer.

The rearrangement joins TRBV5-1 to TRBJ1-2; D unclear. V lost 2 bases and J 4 bases, leaving 12 bases between the germline ends. Per germline, CDR1 SGHRS and CDR2 YFSETQ. The CDR3 is 14 amino acids. The CDR3 nucleotides read TGCGCCAGCAGCTTAGGAGATCGGGGCTATGGCTACACCTTC. It yields the protein CASSLGDRGYGYTF. Supplemented by reference TRBV5-1 and TRBJ1-2, the full variable domain reads KAGVTQTPRYLIKTRGQQVTLSCSPISGHRSVSWYQQTPGQGLQFLFEYFSETQRNKGNFPGRFSGRQFSNSRSEMNVSTLELGDSALYLCASSLGDRGYGYTFGSGTRLTVV.

The chain couples TRBV6-5 to TRBJ1-2; D not certain. The V gene lost 5 bases and the J gene lost 5 bases, with 12 bases spanning the gap. The V gene's germline CDR1 is MNHEY and CDR2 SVGAGI. This CDR3 region has 13 residues. The CDR3 loop is CASSEGYGYGYTF. The CDR3 region has the DNA TGTGCCAGCAGTGAAGGTTACGGGTATGGCTACACCTTC.

V and J are TRBV6-4 and TRBJ2-1; TRBD2 agrees at 7 bases. The CDR3 contains 15 residues. Germline trimming cut 4 bases from V and 1 base from J; bases unmatched to any gene: 4. Germline CDR1 MRHNA, CDR2 SNTAGT. In nucleotides, the CDR3 is TGTGCCAGCAGTGCGGACGGGAGGTCCTACAATGAGCAGTTCTTC. It translates to CASSADGRSYNEQFF.

With regard to this clone: The junction departs from the called germline gene at one end, perhaps through a read error. The chain couples TRBV7-6 to TRBJ2-7, with D possibly TRBD2 on 6 matching bases. The CDR3 length is 11 residues. CDR1 is SGHVS and CDR2 is FNYEAQ in the germline V gene. This CDR3 reads CASSLAPSVNF. The CDR3, as DNA: TGTGCCAGCAGCTTAGCGCCTAGCGTTAACTTC.

This chain uses TRBV5-6 with TRBJ2-7; tentative D call: TRBD2 (5 bases). V was trimmed by 4 bases and J by 4 bases, leaving 9 bases between them. This CDR3 comprises 12 residues. The germline V gene encodes CDR1 SGHDT and CDR2 YYEEEE. The DNA of the CDR3 is TGTGCCAGCAGCGGAAGCGGTTACGAGCAGTACTTC. It yields the protein CASSGSGYEQYF.

The rearrangement links TRBV2 to TRBJ1-1; 11 bases line up with TRBD1. Germline CDR1 reads SNHLY; CDR2 reads FYNNEI. This CDR3 has 13 amino acids. Germline trimming cut 6 bases from V and 4 bases from J; bases unmatched to any gene: 1. The CDR3 protein is CASRGTGGTEAFF. The DNA for the CDR3 is TGTGCCAGCAGGGGGACAGGGGGCACTGAAGCTTTCTTT.

The J gene is TRBJ2-2, the V gene TRBV19; tentative D call: TRBD2 (5 bases). V lost 8 bases to trimming and J lost 1 base, with 11 bases between them. The germline CDR1 and CDR2 sequences are LNHDA and SQIVND (reference sequence). This CDR3 comprises 14 residues. The CDR3 is CASSQDLNTGELFF. Written as DNA, the CDR3 is TGTGCCAGTTCGCAGGACTTGAACACCGGGGAGCTGTTTTTT.

This chain connects TRBV6-5 to TRBJ2-1; 8 bases line up with TRBD1. This CDR3 is 11 amino acids long. From germline, CDR1 is MNHEY and CDR2 SVGAGI. The V gene end was trimmed by 7 bases and the J gene end by 12 bases; junction bases not matched to a gene: 5. As DNA, the CDR3 is TGTGCCAGCACCCAGGGGGCGTGGCAGTTCTTC. Translation: CASTQGAWQFF.

CDR3 DNA: TGTGCCAGCAGAGACTTCGACAGGGGGCTCGGGGGCTACACCTTC. Encoded protein: CASRDFDRGLGGYTF. This chain joins TRBV28 and TRBJ1-2; TRBD1 agrees at 10 bases. Germline lookup yields CDR1 MDHEN and CDR2 SYDVKM. With 6 bases clipped from V and 8 bases from J, the junction kept 12 bases outside the gene matches. The CDR3 loop spans 15 amino acids.

This clone was seen a few times. V usage is TRBV5-1 and J usage is TRBJ2-1, with 11 bases identical to TRBD2. The CDR3 extends over 15 amino acids. The ends lost 5 bases at V and 10 bases at J; junction bases unmatched: 11. The germline CDR1 and CDR2 sequences are SGHRS and YFSETQ. The CDR3 sequence is CASSPGGSGREEQFF. The CDR3 bases are TGCGCCAGCAGTCCCGGGGGTAGCGGGAGGGAGGAGCAGTTCTTC. The entire variable domain, with the rest obtained from reference TRBV5-1 and TRBJ2-1, is as follows: KAGVTQTPRYLIKTRGQQVTLSCSPISGHRSVSWYQQTPGQGLQFLFEYFSETQRNKGNFPGRFSGRQFSNSRSEMNVSTLELGDSALYLCASSPGGSGREEQFFGPGTRLTVL.

This chain joins TRBV6-6 and TRBJ2-2, with unresolved D. Germline-derived CDR1 and CDR2 are MNHNY and SVGAGI (reference sequence). The germline V and J ends were trimmed by 7 bases and 7 bases, with 10 bases remaining between them. The CDR3 covers 12 residues. The CDR3 spells CASTTLGGELFF. CDR3 sequence (DNA): TGTGCCAGCACGACTTTGGGCGGGGAGCTGTTTTTT.

J is TRBJ2-7 and V is TRBV10-2; 7 bases map to TRBD2. Per germline, CDR1 WSHSY and CDR2 SAAADI. The CDR3 is 14 residues long. V lost 6 bases and J lost 2; bases outside the gene matches: 7. CDR3 nucleotides: TGCGCCAGCAGAGGCGAGCGGGGAGCCTACGAGCAGTACTTC. Translating gives CASRGERGAYEQYF.

The chain carries TRBV6-1 and TRBJ1-3, with D tentatively TRBD1 (5 bases). Germline CDR1 is MNHNS and CDR2 is SASEGT. The CDR3 has 14 amino acids. V was clipped by 6 bases and J by 2 bases, with 11 bases between them. The CDR3: CASRVDNAGNTIYF. In DNA form, the CDR3 reads TGTGCCAGCAGGGTGGACAACGCTGGAAACACCATATATTTT.

This clone appeared a few times. V is TRBV6-5 and J is TRBJ2-7; D possibly corresponds to TRBD2 (6 bases). Trimming took off 8 bases at V and 6 bases at J, with 14 bases between the two ends. Germline loops: CDR1 MNHEY, CDR2 SVGAGI. There are 12 residues in the CDR3. As DNA, the CDR3 is TGTGCCAGCCGGGACTCCCCAGGCGAGCAGTACTTC. Amino acids: CASRDSPGEQYF.

The chain employs TRBV7-9 and TRBJ2-5, with 13 bases fitting TRBD2. Germline V lookup: CDR1 SEHNR, CDR2 FQNEAQ (reference sequence). There are 16 residues in the CDR3. V shed 5 bases and J 4 bases; nucleotides not matched to a gene: 7. The CDR3 DNA reads TGTGCCAGCAGCGCAGGACTAGCGGGAGTTAGAGAGACCCAGTACTTC. This codes for CASSAGLAGVRETQYF.

This chain joins TRBV11-1 and TRBJ2-1; TRBD2 aligns across 16 bases. The CDR3 has 16 residues. The trim removed 4 bases at V and 5 bases at J, leaving 2 bases unmatched. From germline, CDR1 is SGHAT and CDR2 FQDESV (reference sequence). CDR3 in amino acids: CASSWGLAGGDNEQFF. The CDR3 coding sequence is TGTGCCAGCAGCTGGGGACTAGCGGGAGGGGACAATGAGCAGTTCTTC.

The gene calls are TRBV30 and TRBJ2-5, with D tentatively TRBD2 (5 bases). Trimming took 0 bases from V and 4 from J, leaving 15 bases between them. The CDR3 is made up of 15 amino acids. Per germline, CDR1 GTSNPN and CDR2 SVGIG (reference sequence). For the CDR3, the DNA is TGTGCCTGGAGTGTACTTGGAGGAGTCGGAGAGACCCAGTACTTC. The encoded protein is CAWSVLGGVGETQYF.

V usage is TRBV25-1 and J usage is TRBJ2-3; no clear D. Germline V gene sequence: CDR1 MGHDK, CDR2 SYGVNS. The CDR3 loop spans 13 amino acids. V lost 4 bases and J lost 4, with 9 bases in between. The CDR3: CASSALVSDTQYF. The DNA of the CDR3 is TGTGCCAGCAGTGCATTAGTTTCAGATACGCAGTATTTT.

This chain uses TRBV5-6 with TRBJ2-5; TRBD2 is a possible D gene (5 bases). V lost 1 base to trimming and J lost 0 bases, with 7 bases between them. CDR1 is SGHDT, CDR2 YYEEEE, per germline. This CDR3 has 14 residues. This CDR3 reads CASSLTRDQETQYF. The CDR3, as DNA: TGTGCCAGCAGCTTGACGCGGGACCAAGAGACCCAGTACTTC.

This sequence joins TRBV5-4 and TRBJ1-2; TRBD1 aligns across 7 bases. V lost 2 bases and J lost 7; bases outside the gene matches: 5. The CDR3 length is 13 residues. The germline V gene encodes CDR1 SGHNT and CDR2 YYREEE (reference sequence). CDR3 bases: TGTGCCAGCAGCTTCACAGGGGATAGTGGCTACACCTTC. Its translation is CASSFTGDSGYTF.

This clone was detected only once. The chain recombines TRBV4-3 with TRBJ2-5, with 12 bases aligning to TRBD1. CDR3 length: 16 amino acids. Trimming cost V 1 base and J 5 bases; bases outside gene matches: 5. In germline, CDR1 is LGHNA, CDR2 YSLEER. CDR3 in amino acids: CASSQVEGTGGETQYF. CDR3 nucleotide sequence: TGCGCCAGCAGCCAAGTGGAGGGGACAGGGGGCGAGACCCAGTACTTC.

The genes are TRBV7-2 and TRBJ2-1, with 11 nucleotides matching TRBD2. The germline V gene encodes CDR1 SGHTA and CDR2 FQGNSA. J gave up 8 bases and V 3 bases, and 15 bases lay outside the gene matches. The CDR3 runs 18 residues. CDR3 DNA sequence: TGTGCCAGCAGCTTCAACGCCCCCCTAGCGGGAGGCGGGCATGAGCAGTTCTTC. This encodes CASSFNAPLAGGGHEQFF.

The chain has TRBV7-9 and TRBJ1-1; the match to TRBD1 covers 10 bases. V lost 5 bases to trimming and J lost 9 bases; unmatched junction nucleotides: 9. This CDR3 comprises 14 residues. Germline assignment: CDR1 SEHNR and CDR2 FQNEAQ (reference sequence). CDR3: CASSPGTGDGKAFF. Written as DNA, the CDR3 is TGTGCCAGCAGCCCCGGGACAGGGGACGGTAAAGCTTTCTTT.

The chain carries TRBV30 and TRBJ2-3; D may be TRBD2 (5 bases). The V gene lost 0 bases and the J gene lost 4 bases, with 8 bases spanning the gap. The CDR3 is 13 residues long. CDR1 and CDR2 from the germline V gene are GTSNPN and SVGIG (reference sequence). In DNA, the CDR3 is TGTGCCTGGAGTGTACGGCGGGCAGATACGCAGTATTTT. It translates to CAWSVRRADTQYF.

This clone was counted once. The chain is built from TRBV27 and TRBJ1-2, with D possibly matching TRBD1 (5 bases). The germline V gene has CDR1 MNHEY and CDR2 SMNVEV (reference sequence). The CDR3 covers 16 residues. Trimming pared 2 bases from V and 5 bases from J, leaving 18 bases between. The CDR3 DNA is TGTGCCAGCAGTTTAGTGCAGGGTTTAACCTGGTATGGCTACACCTTC. It yields the protein CASSLVQGLTWYGYTF.

This chain connects TRBV19 to TRBJ2-5, with TRBD2 as a possible D gene (6 bases). V lost 1 base, J lost 4 bases, and 13 bases lay in between. The CDR3 covers 15 residues. From germline, CDR1 is LNHDA and CDR2 SQIVND (reference sequence). The CDR3 sequence: CASSIGGGAVETQYF. In DNA form, the CDR3 reads TGTGCCAGTAGTATAGGAGGAGGGGCGGTAGAGACCCAGTACTTC.

This chain joins TRBV29-1 and TRBJ2-7, with TRBD2 matching 7 bases. With V trimmed by 4 bases and J by 4 bases, 7 bases remained unmatched. The CDR3 sequence is 13 residues long. Germline V gives CDR1 SQVTM, CDR2 ANQGSEA. CDR3 in amino acids: CSVGRDYPYEQYF. In DNA form, the CDR3 reads TGCAGCGTTGGCCGGGACTACCCGTACGAGCAGTACTTC.

This clone was observed a handful of times. The chain carries TRBV9 and TRBJ1-2; D remains ambiguous. Per the germline V gene, CDR1 is SGDLS and CDR2 is YYNGEE. The CDR3 is 13 residues long. The V and J ends lost 2 bases and 8 bases respectively, with 13 bases between them. The CDR3 DNA sequence: TGTGCCAGCAGCGTGGGCCCCACTCCGGGCTACACCTTC. Translation gives CASSVGPTPGYTF.

The CDR3 sequence: CASNRQFNYGYTF. The CDR3 bases are TGTGCCAGCAACAGACAGTTTAACTATGGCTACACCTTC. The rearrangement uses TRBV5-8 and TRBJ1-2; a possible D gene is TRBD1 (5 bases). The CDR3 has 13 residues. Germline values: CDR1 SGHTS, CDR2 YDEGEE. The V and J ends lost 6 bases and 1 base respectively, with 10 bases between them.

This chain links TRBV7-9 with TRBJ2-3, with 7 bases fitting TRBD1. The junction had 4 bases not matched to a gene; V was cut back by 5 bases and J by 2 bases. This CDR3 is 14 amino acids long. Germline V gene data show CDR1 as SEHNR and CDR2 as FQNEAQ (reference sequence). CDR3 region: CASSRTGVTDTQYF. CDR3 bases: TGTGCCAGCAGCCGTACAGGGGTCACAGATACGCAGTATTTT.

The chain is built from TRBV11-3 and TRBJ2-1; perhaps TRBD2 as D (6 bases). The V and J ends lost 1 base and 6 bases respectively, with 13 bases between them. The germline V gene has CDR1 SGHNT and CDR2 YENEEA. There are 15 residues in the CDR3. The CDR3 loop is CASSLAGDSLNEQFF. CDR3 DNA sequence: TGTGCCAGCAGCTTAGCGGGGGACTCCCTCAATGAGCAGTTCTTC.